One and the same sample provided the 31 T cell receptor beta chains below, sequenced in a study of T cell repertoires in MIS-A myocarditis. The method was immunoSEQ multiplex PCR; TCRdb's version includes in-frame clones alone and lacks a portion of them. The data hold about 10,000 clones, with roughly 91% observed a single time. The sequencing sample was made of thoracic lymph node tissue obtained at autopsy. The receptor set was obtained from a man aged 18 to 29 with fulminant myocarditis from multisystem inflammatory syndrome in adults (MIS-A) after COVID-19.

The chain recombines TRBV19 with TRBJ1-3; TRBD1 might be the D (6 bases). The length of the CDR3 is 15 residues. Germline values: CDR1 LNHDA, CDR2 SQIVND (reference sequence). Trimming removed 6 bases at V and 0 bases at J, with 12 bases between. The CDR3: CASRSDRSSGNTIYF. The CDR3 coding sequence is TGTGCCAGTAGAAGCGACAGGAGCTCTGGAAACACCATATATTTT. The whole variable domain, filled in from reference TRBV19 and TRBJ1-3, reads DGGITQSPKYLFRKEGQNVTLSCEQNLNHDAMYWYRQDPGQGLRLIYYSQIVNDFQKGDIAEGYSVSREKKESFPLTVTSAQKNPTAFYLCASRSDRSSGNTIYFGEGSWLTVV.

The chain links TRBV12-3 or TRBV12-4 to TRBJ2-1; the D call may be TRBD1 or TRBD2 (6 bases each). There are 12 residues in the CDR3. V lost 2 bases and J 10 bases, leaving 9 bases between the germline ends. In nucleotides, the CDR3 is TGTGCCAGCAGTTTATCGGGGGCAGAGCAGTTCTTC. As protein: CASSLSGAEQFF.

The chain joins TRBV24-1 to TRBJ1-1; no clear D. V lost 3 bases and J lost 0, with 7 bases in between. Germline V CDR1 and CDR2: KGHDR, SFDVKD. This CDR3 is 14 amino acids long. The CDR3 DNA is TGTGCCACCAGTGATGGGGATATGAACACTGAAGCTTTCTTT. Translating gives CATSDGDMNTEAFF.

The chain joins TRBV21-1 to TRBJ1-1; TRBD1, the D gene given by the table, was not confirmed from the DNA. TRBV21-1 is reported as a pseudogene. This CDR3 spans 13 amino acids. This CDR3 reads CAAKDRINTEAFF. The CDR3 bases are TGTGCCGCAAAGGACAGGATAAACACTGAAGCTTTCTTT.

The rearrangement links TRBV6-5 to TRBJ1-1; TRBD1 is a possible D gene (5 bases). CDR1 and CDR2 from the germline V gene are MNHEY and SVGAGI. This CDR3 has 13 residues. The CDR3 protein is CAIGGVLDTEAFF. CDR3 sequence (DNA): TGTGCGATCGGAGGGGTTTTGGACACTGAAGCTTTCTTT.

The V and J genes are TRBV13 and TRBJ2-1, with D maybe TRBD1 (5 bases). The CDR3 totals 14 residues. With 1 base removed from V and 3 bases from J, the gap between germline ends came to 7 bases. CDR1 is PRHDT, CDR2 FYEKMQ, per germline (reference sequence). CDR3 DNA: TGTGCCAGCAGCTTAGACAGGTACTACAATGAGCAGTTCTTC. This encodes CASSLDRYYNEQFF. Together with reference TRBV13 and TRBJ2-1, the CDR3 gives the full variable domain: AAGVIQSPRHLIKEKRETATLKCYPIPRHDTVYWYQQGPGQDPQFLISFYEKMQSDKGSIPDRFSAQQFSDYHSELNMSSLELGDSALYFCASSLDRYYNEQFFGPGTRLTVL.

CDR3 in amino acids: CASSFQTDTEAFF. The CDR3, as DNA: TGTGCCAGCAGTTTTCAGACGGACACTGAAGCTTTCTTT. The V and J genes are TRBV12-3 or TRBV12-4 and TRBJ1-1; D is uncertain. V shed 3 bases and J shed 3 bases, with 8 bases lying between them. There are 13 residues in the CDR3.

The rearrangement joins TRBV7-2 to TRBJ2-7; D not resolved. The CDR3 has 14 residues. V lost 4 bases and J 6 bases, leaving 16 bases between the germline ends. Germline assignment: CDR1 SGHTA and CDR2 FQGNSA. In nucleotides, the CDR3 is TGTGCCAGCAGCTACTTGGCCCCCCTCGGCGAGCAGTACTTC. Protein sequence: CASSYLAPLGEQYF. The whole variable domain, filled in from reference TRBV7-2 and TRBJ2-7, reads GAGVSQSPSNKVTEKGKDVELRCDPISGHTALYWYRQSLGQGLEFLIYFQGNSAPDKSGLPSDRFSAERTGGSVSTLTIQRTQQEDSAVYLCASSYLAPLGEQYFGPGTRLTVT.

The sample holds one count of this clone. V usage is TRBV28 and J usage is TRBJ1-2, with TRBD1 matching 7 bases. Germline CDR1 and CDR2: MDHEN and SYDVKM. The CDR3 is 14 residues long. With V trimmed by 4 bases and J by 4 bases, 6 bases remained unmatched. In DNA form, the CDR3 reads TGTGCCAGCAGTTCGGGACAGCTGATCTATGGCTACACCTTC. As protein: CASSSGQLIYGYTF.

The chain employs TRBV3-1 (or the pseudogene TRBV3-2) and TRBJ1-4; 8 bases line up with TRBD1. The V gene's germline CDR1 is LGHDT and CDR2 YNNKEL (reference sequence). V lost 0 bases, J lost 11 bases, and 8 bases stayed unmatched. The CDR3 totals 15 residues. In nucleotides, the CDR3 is TGTGCCAGCAGCCAAGAGGGACAGGACTCAGGGAAACTGTTTTTT. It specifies CASSQEGQDSGKLFF.

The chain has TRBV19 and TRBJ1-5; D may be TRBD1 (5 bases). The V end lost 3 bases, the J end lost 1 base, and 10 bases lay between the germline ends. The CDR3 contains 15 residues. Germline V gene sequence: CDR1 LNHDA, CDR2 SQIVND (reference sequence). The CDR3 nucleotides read TGTGCCAGTAGTATCGGGACGGCGAGCAATCAGCCCCAGCATTTT. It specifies CASSIGTASNQPQHF.

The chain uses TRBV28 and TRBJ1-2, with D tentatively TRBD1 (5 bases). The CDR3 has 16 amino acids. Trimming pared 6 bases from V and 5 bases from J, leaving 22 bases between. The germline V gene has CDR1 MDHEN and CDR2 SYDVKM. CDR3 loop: CASSDTINRRRYGYTF. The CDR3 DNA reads TGTGCCAGCAGCGATACTATCAACAGGAGAAGATATGGCTACACCTTC.

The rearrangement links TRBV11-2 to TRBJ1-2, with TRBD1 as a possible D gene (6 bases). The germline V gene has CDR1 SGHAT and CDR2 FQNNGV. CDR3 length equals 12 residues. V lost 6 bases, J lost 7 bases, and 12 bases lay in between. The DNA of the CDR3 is TGTGCCAGCAGACTCGGGGGCCTTGGCTACACCTTC. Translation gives CASRLGGLGYTF. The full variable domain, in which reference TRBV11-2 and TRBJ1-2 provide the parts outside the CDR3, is EAGVAQSPRYKIIEKRQSVAFWCNPISGHATLYWYQQILGQGPKLLIQFQNNGVVDDSQLPKDRFSAERLKGVDSTLKIQPAKLEDSAVYLCASRLGGLGYTFGSGTRLTVV.

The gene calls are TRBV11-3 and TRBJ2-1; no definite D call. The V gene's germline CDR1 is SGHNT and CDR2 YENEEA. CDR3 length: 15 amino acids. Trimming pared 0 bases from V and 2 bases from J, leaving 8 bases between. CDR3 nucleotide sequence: TGTGCCAGCAGCTTAGAGGGATCCCCCTACAATGAGCAGTTCTTC. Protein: CASSLEGSPYNEQFF.

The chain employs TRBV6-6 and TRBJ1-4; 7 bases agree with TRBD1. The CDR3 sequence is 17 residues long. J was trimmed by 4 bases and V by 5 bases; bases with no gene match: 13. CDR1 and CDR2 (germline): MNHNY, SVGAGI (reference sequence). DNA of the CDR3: TGTGCCAGCAGTCCAAACCTACCGGGACAGAGTAATGAAAAACTGTTTTTT. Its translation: CASSPNLPGQSNEKLFF.

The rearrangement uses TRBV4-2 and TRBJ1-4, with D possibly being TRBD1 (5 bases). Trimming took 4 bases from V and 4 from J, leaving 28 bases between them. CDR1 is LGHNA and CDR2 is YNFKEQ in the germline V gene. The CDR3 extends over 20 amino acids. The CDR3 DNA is TGTGCCAGCAGCCCCAAGGCCGGGACTGGAAGGTTCTTGGGTAATGAAAAACTGTTTTTT. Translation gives CASSPKAGTGRFLGNEKLFF.

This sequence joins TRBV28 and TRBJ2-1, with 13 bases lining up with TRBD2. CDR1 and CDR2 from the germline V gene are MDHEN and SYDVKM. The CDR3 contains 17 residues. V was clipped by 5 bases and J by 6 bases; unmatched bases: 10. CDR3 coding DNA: TGTGCCAGCAGTCCAGGGACTAGCGGGGCTCCTGGCAATGAGCAGTTCTTC. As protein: CASSPGTSGAPGNEQFF.

The CDR3 sequence: CASSLPTAGALTGELFF. In nucleotides, the CDR3 is TGTGCCAGCAGCTTACCGACAGCGGGGGCCCTCACCGGGGAGCTGTTTTTT. The chain joins TRBV11-3 to TRBJ2-2; 8 nucleotides line up with TRBD2. Germline lookup yields CDR1 SGHNT and CDR2 YENEEA. V lost 2 bases to trimming and J lost 4 bases; unmatched junction nucleotides: 9. This CDR3 spans 17 amino acids.

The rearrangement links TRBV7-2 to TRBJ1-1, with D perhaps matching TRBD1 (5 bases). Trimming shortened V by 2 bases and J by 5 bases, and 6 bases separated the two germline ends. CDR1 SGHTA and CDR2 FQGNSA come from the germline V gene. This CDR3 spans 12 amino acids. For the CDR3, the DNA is TGTGCCAGCAGCTTATGGGGGACTGAAGCTTTCTTT. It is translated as CASSLWGTEAFF. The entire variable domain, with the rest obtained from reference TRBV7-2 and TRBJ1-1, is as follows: GAGVSQSPSNKVTEKGKDVELRCDPISGHTALYWYRQSLGQGLEFLIYFQGNSAPDKSGLPSDRFSAERTGGSVSTLTIQRTQQEDSAVYLCASSLWGTEAFFGQGTRLTVV.

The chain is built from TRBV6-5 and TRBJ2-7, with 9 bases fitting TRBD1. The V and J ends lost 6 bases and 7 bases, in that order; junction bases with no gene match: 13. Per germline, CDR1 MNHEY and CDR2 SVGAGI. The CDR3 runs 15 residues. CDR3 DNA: TGTGCCAGCAGGGACTACAGGGGGCGTATAGGAGAGCAGTACTTC. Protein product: CASRDYRGRIGEQYF.

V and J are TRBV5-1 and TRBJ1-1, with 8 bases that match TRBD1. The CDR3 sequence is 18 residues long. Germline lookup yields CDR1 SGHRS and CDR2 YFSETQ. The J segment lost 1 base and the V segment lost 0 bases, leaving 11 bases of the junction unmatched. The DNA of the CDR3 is TGCGCCAGCAGCTTGGCGACCCGGGACAGGCTGACGAACACTGAAGCTTTCTTT. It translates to CASSLATRDRLTNTEAFF.

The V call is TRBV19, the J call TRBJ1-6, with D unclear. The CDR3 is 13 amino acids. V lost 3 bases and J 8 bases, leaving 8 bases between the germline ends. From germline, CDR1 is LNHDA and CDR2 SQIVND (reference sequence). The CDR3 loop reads CASSINMDSPLHF. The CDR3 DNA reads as TGTGCCAGTAGTATTAACATGGATTCACCCCTCCACTTT.

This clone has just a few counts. CDR3 loop: CASSKYREAFF. As DNA, the CDR3 is TGTGCCAGCAGTAAGTATCGTGAAGCTTTCTTT. The rearrangement joins TRBV12-3 or TRBV12-4 to TRBJ1-1; D remains ambiguous. Trimming pared 5 bases from V and 7 bases from J, leaving 8 bases between. The CDR3 contains 11 residues.

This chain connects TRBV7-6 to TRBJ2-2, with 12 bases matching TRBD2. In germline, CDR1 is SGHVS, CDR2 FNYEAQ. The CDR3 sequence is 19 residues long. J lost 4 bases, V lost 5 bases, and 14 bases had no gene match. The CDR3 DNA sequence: TGTGCCAGCAGCCCCCCCCACCTAGCGGGGGGGAGGGGCACCGGGGAGCTGTTTTTT. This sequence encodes CASSPPHLAGGRGTGELFF. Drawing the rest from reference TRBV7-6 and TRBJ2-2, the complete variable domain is GAGVSQSPRYKVTKRGQDVALRCDPISGHVSLYWYRQALGQGPEFLTYFNYEAQQDKSGLPNDRFSAERPEGSISTLTIQRTEQRDSAMYRCASSPPHLAGGRGTGELFFGEGSRLTVL.

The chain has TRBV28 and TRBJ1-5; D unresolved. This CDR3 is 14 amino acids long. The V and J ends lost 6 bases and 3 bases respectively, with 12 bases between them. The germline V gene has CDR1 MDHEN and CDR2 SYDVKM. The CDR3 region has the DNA TGTGCCAGCAGCAACGGACCTTCCAATCAGCCCCAGCATTTT. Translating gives CASSNGPSNQPQHF.

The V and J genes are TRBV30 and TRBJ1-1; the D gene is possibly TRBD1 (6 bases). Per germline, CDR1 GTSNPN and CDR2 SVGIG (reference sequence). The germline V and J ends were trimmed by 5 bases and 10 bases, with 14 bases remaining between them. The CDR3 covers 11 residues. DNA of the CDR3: TGTGCCTGGCGACAGGAGTGGAGAGCTTTCTTT. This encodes CAWRQEWRAFF.

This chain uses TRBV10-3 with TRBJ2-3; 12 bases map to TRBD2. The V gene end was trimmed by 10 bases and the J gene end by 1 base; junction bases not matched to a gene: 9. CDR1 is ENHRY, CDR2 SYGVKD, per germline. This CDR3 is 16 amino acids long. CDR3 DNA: TGTGCCACAGGCGCTCTAGCGGGGGGGCGCACAGATACGCAGTATTTT. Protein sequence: CATGALAGGRTDTQYF.

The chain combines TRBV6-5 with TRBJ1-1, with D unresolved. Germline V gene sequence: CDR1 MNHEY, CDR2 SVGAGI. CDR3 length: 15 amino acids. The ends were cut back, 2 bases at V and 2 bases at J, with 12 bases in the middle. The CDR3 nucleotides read TGTGCCAGCAGTTACGTCGGTTACAAAAACACTGAAGCTTTCTTT. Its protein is CASSYVGYKNTEAFF.

The DNA of the CDR3 is TGTGCCAGCAGCCATGCGGGAGGGCTTTACAATGAGCAGTTCTTC. This codes for CASSHAGGLYNEQFF. V gene TRBV3-1 (or the pseudogene TRBV3-2) combines with J gene TRBJ2-1; 9 bases agree with TRBD2. Germline CDR1 reads LGHDT; CDR2 reads YNNKEL (reference sequence). This CDR3 spans 15 amino acids. J gave up 4 bases and V 3 bases, and 4 bases lay outside the gene matches.

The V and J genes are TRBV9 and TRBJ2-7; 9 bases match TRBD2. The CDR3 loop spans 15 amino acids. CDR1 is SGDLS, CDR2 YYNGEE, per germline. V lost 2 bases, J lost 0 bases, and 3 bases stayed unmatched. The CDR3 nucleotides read TGTGCCAGCAGCGTTAGCGGGAGCCTCTCCTACGAGCAGTACTTC. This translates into CASSVSGSLSYEQYF. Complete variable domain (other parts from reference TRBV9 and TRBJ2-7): DSGVTQTPKHLITATGQRVTLRCSPRSGDLSVYWYQQSLDQGLQFLIQYYNGEERAKGNILERFSAQQFPDLHSELNLSSLELGDSALYFCASSVSGSLSYEQYFGPGTRLTVT.

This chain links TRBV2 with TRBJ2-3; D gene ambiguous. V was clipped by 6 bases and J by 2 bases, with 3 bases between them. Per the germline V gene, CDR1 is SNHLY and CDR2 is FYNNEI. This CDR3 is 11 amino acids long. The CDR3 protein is CASRYTDTQYF. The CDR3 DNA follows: TGTGCCAGCAGGTACACAGATACGCAGTATTTT.